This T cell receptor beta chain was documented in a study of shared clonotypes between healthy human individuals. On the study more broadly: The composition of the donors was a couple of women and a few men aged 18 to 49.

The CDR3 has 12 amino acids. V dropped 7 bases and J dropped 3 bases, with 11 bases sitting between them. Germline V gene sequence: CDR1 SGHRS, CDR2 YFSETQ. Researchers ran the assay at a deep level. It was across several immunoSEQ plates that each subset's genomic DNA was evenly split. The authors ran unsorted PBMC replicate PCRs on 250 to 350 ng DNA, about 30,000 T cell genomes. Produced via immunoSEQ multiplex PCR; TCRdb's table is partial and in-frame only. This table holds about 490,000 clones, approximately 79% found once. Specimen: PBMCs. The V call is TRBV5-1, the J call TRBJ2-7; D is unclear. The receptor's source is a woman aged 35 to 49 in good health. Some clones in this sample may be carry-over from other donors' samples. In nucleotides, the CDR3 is TGCGCCAGCGGGTTGGACCGCTACGAGCAGTACTTC. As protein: CASGLDRYEQYF.